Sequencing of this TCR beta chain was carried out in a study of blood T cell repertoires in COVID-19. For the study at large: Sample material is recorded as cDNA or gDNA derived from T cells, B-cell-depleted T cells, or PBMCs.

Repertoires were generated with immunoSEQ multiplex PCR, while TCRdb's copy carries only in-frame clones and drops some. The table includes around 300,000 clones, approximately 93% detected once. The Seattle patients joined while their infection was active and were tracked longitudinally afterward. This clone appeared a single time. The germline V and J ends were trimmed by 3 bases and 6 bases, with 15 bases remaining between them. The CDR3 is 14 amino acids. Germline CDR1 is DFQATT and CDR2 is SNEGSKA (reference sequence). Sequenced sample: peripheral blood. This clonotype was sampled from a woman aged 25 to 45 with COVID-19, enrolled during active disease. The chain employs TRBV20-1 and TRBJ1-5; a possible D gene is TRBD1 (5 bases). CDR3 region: CSASSAGVGQPQHF. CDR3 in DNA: TGCAGTGCTAGTTCAGCGGGGGTCGGTCAGCCCCAGCATTTT.